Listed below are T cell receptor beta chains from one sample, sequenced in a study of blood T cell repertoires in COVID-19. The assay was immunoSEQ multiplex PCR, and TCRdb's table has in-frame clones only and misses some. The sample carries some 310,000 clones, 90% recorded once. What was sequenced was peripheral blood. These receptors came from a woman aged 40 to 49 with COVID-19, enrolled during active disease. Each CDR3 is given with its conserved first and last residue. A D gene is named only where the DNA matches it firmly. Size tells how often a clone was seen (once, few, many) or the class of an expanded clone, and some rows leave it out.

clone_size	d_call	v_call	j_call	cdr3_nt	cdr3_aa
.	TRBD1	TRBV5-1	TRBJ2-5	TGCGCCAGCAGCCGGGGGACAGGGGGCGGAGAGACCCAGTACTTC	CASSRGTGGGETQYF
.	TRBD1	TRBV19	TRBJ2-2	TGTGCCAGTAGTAACGAACGGACAGGGGTTGCCGGGGAGCTGTTTTTT	CASSNERTGVAGELFF
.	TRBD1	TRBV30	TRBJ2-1	TGTGCCTGGAGTTGGGACAGGGGGCAGACACAGTTCTTC	CAWSWDRGQTQFF
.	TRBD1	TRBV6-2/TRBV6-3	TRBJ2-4	TGTGCCAGCAGTTCCTCTGGGACAGACATTCAGTACTTC	CASSSSGTDIQYF
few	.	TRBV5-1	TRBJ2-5	TGCGCCAGCAGCTTGGACCAGGGCGCTAAAGAGACCCAGTACTTC	CASSLDQGAKETQYF
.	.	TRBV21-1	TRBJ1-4	TGTGCCAGCAGCAAAGTGGGGGCCGTTGAAAAACTGTTTTTT	CASSKVGAVEKLFF
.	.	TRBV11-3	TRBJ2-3	TGTGCCAGCAGCGAAGCCTCCCGGGGAGCTCCGCAGTATTTT	CASSEASRGAPQYF
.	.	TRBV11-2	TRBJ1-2	TGTGCCAGCAGCCAAAGCAGGTCGGGAGGAGGCTACACCTTC	CASSQSRSGGGYTF
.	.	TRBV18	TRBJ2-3	TGTGCCAGCTCACCACCGGTTATGGGGAGGCAGTATTTT	CASSPPVMGRQYF
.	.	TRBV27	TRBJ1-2	TGTGCCAGCAGTGACGCAGGGGTGGGCTATGGCTACACCTTC	CASSDAGVGYGYTF
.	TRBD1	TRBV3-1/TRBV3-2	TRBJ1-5	TGTGCCAGCAGCCAAGATTCTGGACAGGGGTTTCGCAATCAGCCCCAGCATTTT	CASSQDSGQGFRNQPQHF
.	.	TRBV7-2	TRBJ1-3	TGTGCCAGCAGTACACAGGGAAACACCATATATTTT	CASSTQGNTIYF
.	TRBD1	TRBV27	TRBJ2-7	TGTGCCAGCAGTCTCGGGACAGGGTCTTTCGAGCAGTACTTC	CASSLGTGSFEQYF
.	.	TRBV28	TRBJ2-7	TGTGCCAGCTATCGTATGGGGGAGAGGGGGGAGCAGTACTTC	CASYRMGERGEQYF
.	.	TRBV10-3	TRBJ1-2	TGTGCCATCAGTGAGTCCTCAGACAGGTCGGGGGGCTACACCTTC	CAISESSDRSGGYTF
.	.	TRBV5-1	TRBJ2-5	TGCGCCAGCAGGGAGACAGGTCAAGAGACCCAGTACTTC	CASRETGQETQYF
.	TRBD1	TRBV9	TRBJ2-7	TGTGCCAGCAGCCAGCAGGCAGGGGGTAAGGACGAGCAGTACTTC	CASSQQAGGKDEQYF
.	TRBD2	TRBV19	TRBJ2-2	TGTGCCAGTAGTATATCAGCGGGATATCCCGGGGAGCTGTTTTTT	CASSISAGYPGELFF
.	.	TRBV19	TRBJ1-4	TGTGCCAGTAGTATCCAGGTAAAGGAAAAACTGTTTTTT	CASSIQVKEKLFF
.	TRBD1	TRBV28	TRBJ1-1	TGTGCCAGCCGAGGGTGGGACAGGGAGATCACTGAAGCTTTCTTT	CASRGWDREITEAFF
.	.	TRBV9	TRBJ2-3	TGTGCCAGCAGCGTAGAGGATAGGTGGAGGCTAGCGCCGAGCACAGATACGCAGTATTTT	CASSVEDRWRLAPSTDTQYF
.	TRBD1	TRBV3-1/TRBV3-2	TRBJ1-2	TGTGCCAGCAGCCCCAGGGGGCCCGGGGGCTACACCTTC	CASSPRGPGGYTF
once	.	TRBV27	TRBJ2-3	TGTGCCAGCAGTTTCAATCCCAGGGGCACAGATACGCAGTATTTT	CASSFNPRGTDTQYF
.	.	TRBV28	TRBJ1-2	TGTGCCAGCAAGAAGGGGGTCTATGGCTACACCTTC	CASKKGVYGYTF
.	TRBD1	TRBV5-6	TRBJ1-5	TGTGCCAGCAGCCGAGGACAGGGAGTTTTTCAGCCCCAGCATTTT	CASSRGQGVFQPQHF
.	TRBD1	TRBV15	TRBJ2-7	TGTGCCACCAGCACCAGACAGGGTGGTGCCTACGAGCAGTACTTC	CATSTRQGGAYEQYF
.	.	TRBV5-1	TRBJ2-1	TGCGCCAGCAGCTTGGTAACGGCAGGCTATGAGCAGTTCTTC	CASSLVTAGYEQFF
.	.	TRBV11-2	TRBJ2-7	TGTGCCAGCAGCCCGGACAGCCCCTACGAGCAGTACTTC	CASSPDSPYEQYF
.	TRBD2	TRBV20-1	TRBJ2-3	TGCAGTGCGAGTCTCCCGGGACTAGCGGGAGCTATTTATAGCACAGATACGCAGTATTTT	CSASLPGLAGAIYSTDTQYF
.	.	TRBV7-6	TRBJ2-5	TGTGCCAGCAGCTTGAAAGGGTCGGGGGAGACCCAGTACTTC	CASSLKGSGETQYF
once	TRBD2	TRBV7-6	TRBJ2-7	TGTGCCAGCAGCTTGGGACTAGCGGGAACGAGCGAGCAGTACTTC	CASSLGLAGTSEQYF
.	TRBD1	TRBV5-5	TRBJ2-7	TGTGCCAGCAGCTCCCGAAAACAGGGGAACGGGCTCGAGCAGTACTTC	CASSSRKQGNGLEQYF
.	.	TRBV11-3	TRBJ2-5	TGTGCCAGCAGCTTAGTAGGGGGGCGGGGGCTCCAAGAGACCCAGTACTTC	CASSLVGGRGLQETQYF
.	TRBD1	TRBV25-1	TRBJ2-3	TGTGCCAGCAAGGGGCGGACAGGGGCGACAGATACGCAGTATTTT	CASKGRTGATDTQYF
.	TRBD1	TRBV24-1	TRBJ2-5	TGTGCCACCGGGACAGGGGACGAGACCCAGTACTTC	CATGTGDETQYF
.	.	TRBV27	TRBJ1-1	TGTGCCAGCAGCGCCGGGAGGGGCTCTGGGACTGAAGCTTTCTTT	CASSAGRGSGTEAFF
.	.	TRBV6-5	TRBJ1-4	TGTGCCAGCAGTTCGACCGAACAGGCACTTAATGAAAAACTGTTTTTT	CASSSTEQALNEKLFF
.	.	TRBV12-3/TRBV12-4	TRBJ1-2	TGTGCCAGCACCCTGGGGGGTGTAGGCTACACCTTC	CASTLGGVGYTF
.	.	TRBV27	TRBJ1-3	TGTGCCAGCAGTATGACAGGCTCTGGAAACACCATATATTTT	CASSMTGSGNTIYF
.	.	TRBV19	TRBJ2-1	TGTGCCAGTAGTATAGGGTTTTGGTCAGACTCCTACAATGAGCAGTTCTTC	CASSIGFWSDSYNEQFF
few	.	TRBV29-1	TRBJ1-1	TGCAGCGCCAGCTTAGGGAGCACTGAAGCTTTCTTT	CSASLGSTEAFF
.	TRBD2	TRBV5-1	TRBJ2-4	TGCGCCAGCAGCTTGGTCGGACTAGCGGGTAACATTCAGTACTTC	CASSLVGLAGNIQYF
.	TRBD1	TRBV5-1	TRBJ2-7	TGCGCCAGCGGGCCGGGACAGGGTTACGAGCAGTACTTC	CASGPGQGYEQYF
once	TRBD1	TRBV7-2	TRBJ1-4	TGTGCCAGCAGGACAGGGGGCAGGTTTGCGTATGATGAAAAACTGTTTTTT	CASRTGGRFAYDEKLFF
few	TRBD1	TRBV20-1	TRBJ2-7	TGCAGTGCTAGTCACAGGGGGCAGGGCGAGCAGTACTTC	CSASHRGQGEQYF
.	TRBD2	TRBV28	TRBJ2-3	TGTGCCAGCGAAGAGCCGGGTGGGCTAGCGGGGAGGGGAGATACGCAGTATTTT	CASEEPGGLAGRGDTQYF
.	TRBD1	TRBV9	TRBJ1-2	TGTGCCAGCAGCATAAGACACCACAGGGGGACCTATGGCTACACCTTC	CASSIRHHRGTYGYTF
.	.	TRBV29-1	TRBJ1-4	TGCAGCGTTAGAGGGCAGGATGAAAAACTGTTTTTT	CSVRGQDEKLFF
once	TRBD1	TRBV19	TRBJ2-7	TGTGCCAGTAGTCAAACAGGGGGTGTCTACGAGCAGTACTTC	CASSQTGGVYEQYF
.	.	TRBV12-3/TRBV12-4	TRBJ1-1	TGTGCCAGCAGCGGGGGGTACACTGAAGCTTTCTTT	CASSGGYTEAFF
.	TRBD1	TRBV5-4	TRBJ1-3	TGTGCCAGCAGCCATTATGAGGGGGCGAAGGGAAACACCATATATTTT	CASSHYEGAKGNTIYF